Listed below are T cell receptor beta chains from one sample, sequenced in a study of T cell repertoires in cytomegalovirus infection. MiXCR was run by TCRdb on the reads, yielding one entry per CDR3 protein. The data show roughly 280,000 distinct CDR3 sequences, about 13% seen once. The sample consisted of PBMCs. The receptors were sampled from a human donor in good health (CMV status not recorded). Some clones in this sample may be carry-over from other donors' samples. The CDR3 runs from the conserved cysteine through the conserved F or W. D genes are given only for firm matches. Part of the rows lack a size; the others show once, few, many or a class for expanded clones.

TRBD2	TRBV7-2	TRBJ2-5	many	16	TGTGCCAGCAGCTCCGTGAGCGGGGGGGCCAGCGAGACCCAGTACTTC	CASSSVSGGASETQYF
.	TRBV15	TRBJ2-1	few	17	TGTGCCACCAGCAGAGATCGCAGGACGACGTTTTCGGATGAGCAGTTCTTC	CATSRDRRTTFSDEQFF
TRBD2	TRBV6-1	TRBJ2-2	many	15	TGTGCCACCGCGGGACTAGCGGGAGTTGGGGGGGAGCTGTTTTTT	CATAGLAGVGGELFF
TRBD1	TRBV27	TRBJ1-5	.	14	TGTGCCAGCAGTCGACAGGGGAATGATCAGCCCCAGCATTTT	CASSRQGNDQPQHF
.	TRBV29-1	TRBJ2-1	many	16	TGCAGCGTGTGGGGTGGGGGAGGAGGGGTATACAATGAGCAGTTCTTC	CSVWGGGGGVYNEQFF
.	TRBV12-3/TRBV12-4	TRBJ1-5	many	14	TGTGCCAGCAGTCTTCCCCTTAGCAATCAGCCCCAGCATTTT	CASSLPLSNQPQHF
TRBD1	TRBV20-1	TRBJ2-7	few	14	TGCAGTGCTGGACGGGGACAGGGTGGCTACGAGCAGTACTTC	CSAGRGQGGYEQYF
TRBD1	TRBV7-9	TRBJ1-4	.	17	TGTGCCAGCAGCCTGGGACAGGGAAAAGCAACTAATGAAAAACTGTTTTTT	CASSLGQGKATNEKLFF
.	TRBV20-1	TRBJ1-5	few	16	TGCAGTGCTAGAGATTTACGGGGGTCAGGCAATCAGCCCCAGCATTTT	CSARDLRGSGNQPQHF
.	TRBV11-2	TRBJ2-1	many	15	TGTGCCAGCAGCCCCCTCGTGCCAGGCTACAATGAGCAGTTCTTC	CASSPLVPGYNEQFF
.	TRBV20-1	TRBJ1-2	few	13	TGCAGTGCAAGAGAGGGCAGCACCCAGGGCTACACCTTC	CSAREGSTQGYTF
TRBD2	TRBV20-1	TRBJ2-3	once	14	TGCAGTGCTCGATCAGCGGGGAACGCAGATACGCAGTATTTT	CSARSAGNADTQYF
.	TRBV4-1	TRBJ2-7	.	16	TGCGCCAGCAGCCAAACGAGGGACCAGGCCAGAGGCGAGCAGTACTTC	CASSQTRDQARGEQYF
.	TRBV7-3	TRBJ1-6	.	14	TGTGCCAGCAGCTTATTGGCCTCGAGTTCACCCCTCCACTTT	CASSLLASSSPLHF
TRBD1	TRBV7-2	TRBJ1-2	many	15	TGTGCCAGCAGCCTGGAAGGACAGGGGGTAGATGGCTACACCTTC	CASSLEGQGVDGYTF
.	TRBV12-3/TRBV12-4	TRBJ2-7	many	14	TGTGCCAGCAGTTTGGCAGGGTCGGTGGGCGAGCAGTACTTC	CASSLAGSVGEQYF
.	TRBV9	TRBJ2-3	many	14	TGTGCCAGCAGCGGAGGGACGTCCACAGATACGCAGTATTTT	CASSGGTSTDTQYF
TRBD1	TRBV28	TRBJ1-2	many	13	TGTGCCAGCAGTCGGGACAGGGGATATGGCTACACCTTC	CASSRDRGYGYTF
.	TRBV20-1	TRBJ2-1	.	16	TGCAGTGCTAGAGATTTCGGAACATCGCCTTACAATGAGCAGTTCTTC	CSARDFGTSPYNEQFF
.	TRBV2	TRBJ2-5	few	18	TGTGCCAGCAGTGAAGCGCTTCGGCAGGCAGGGAAAAAAGAGACCCAGTACTTC	CASSEALRQAGKKETQYF
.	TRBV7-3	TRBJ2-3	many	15	TGTGCCAGCAGCTTAGAGGGGCGAGGGGGAGATACGCAGTATTTT	CASSLEGRGGDTQYF
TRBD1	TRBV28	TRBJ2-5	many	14	TGTGCCAGCAGTTCCGGACAGGCCGGAGAGACCCAGTACTTC	CASSSGQAGETQYF
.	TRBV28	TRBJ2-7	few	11	TGTGCCAGCAGTCCCCTGGGGGAGCAGTACTTC	CASSPLGEQYF
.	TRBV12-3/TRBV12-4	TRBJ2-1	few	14	TGTGCCAGCAGCCTAGCCCCTCCCTACAATGAGCAGTTCTTC	CASSLAPPYNEQFF
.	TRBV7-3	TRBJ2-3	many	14	TGTGCCAGCAGCCCCCCCGGGAGCACAGATACGCAGTATTTT	CASSPPGSTDTQYF
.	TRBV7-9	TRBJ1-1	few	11	TGTGCCAGCGCTGGGTACACTGAAGCTTTCTTT	CASAGYTEAFF